These 8 T cell receptor beta chains were sequenced from one sample in a study of regulatory T cells in long-lasting Graves disease. Described time point: persistent/refractory GD, antithyroid drugs over 5 years with positive TRAb. The TCR library was made from RNA that had been extracted from PBMCs in TRIzol. Building the TCR beta libraries relied on iRepertoire HTBI primers, and CDR3 regions underwent Arm-PCR. MiXCR, run by TCRdb on the multiplex PCR reads, gives a single entry per CDR3 protein. The sample yields under 350,000 distinct CDR3 sequences, under 25% seen once. Sequenced here: peripheral blood mononuclear cells (PBMCs), sampled when the disease was refractory, from a patient treated with antithyroid drugs. All receptors derive from a female donor with Graves disease.

This clonotype has only a few counts. The genes are TRBV10-3 and TRBJ1-1; D gene ambiguous. CDR3 length: 15 residues. The germline V gene has CDR1 ENHRY and CDR2 SYGVKD. V lost 4 bases and J lost 4, with 16 bases in between. The CDR3 bases are TGTGCCATCAGTGCAAAAAGGGAAGGAGGCACTGAAGCTTTCTTT. Translated: CAISAKREGGTEAFF.

This clonotype was detected ten times or more. The chain links TRBV28 to TRBJ1-4; the D gene is possibly TRBD1 (6 bases). Trimming took off 4 bases at V and 8 bases at J, with 20 bases between the two ends. Germline lookup yields CDR1 MDHEN and CDR2 SYDVKM. The CDR3 consists of 16 residues. The CDR3 bases are TGTGCCAGCAGTTGGAACCGACAGGCCCTCGGGGAAAAACTGTTTTTT. It yields the protein CASSWNRQALGEKLFF.

This clonotype was detected a few times. At one end, the junction sequence differs from germline, possibly due to a read error. V gene TRBV7-3 combines with J gene TRBJ2-2, with TRBD1 identical over 7 bases. Germline V CDR1 and CDR2: SGHTA, FQGTGA. The length of the CDR3 is 16 residues. This chain's CDR3 is CASSLALTGNAGELFF. CDR3 nucleotides: TGTGCCAGCAGCTTAGCCCTGACAGGGAACGCCGGGGAGCTGTTTTTT.

This clonotype was picked up many times. The chain employs TRBV2 and TRBJ2-5, with a tentative D call TRBD2 (5 bases). CDR3 length: 15 amino acids. Germline lookup yields CDR1 SNHLY and CDR2 FYNNEI. Trimming cost V 7 bases and J 2 bases, with 17 bases left between them. Here the CDR3 reads CASNREGRSQETQYF. The CDR3 bases are TGTGCCAGCAATCGGGAAGGACGGTCTCAAGAGACCCAGTACTTC.

The CDR3 protein is CASSLGPTANTGELFF. DNA of the CDR3: TGTGCCAGCAGCTTAGGGCCTACCGCGAACACCGGGGAGCTGTTTTTT. The chain couples TRBV9 to TRBJ2-2, with D hard to call. Trimming pared 4 bases from V and 0 bases from J, leaving 13 bases between. CDR1 SGDLS and CDR2 YYNGEE come from the germline V gene. The CDR3 is made up of 16 amino acids.

Many counts were recorded for this clonotype. The rearrangement uses TRBV28 and TRBJ2-7; D ambiguous. This CDR3 region has 13 residues. Between the trimmed V and J ends, which lost 3 bases and 6 bases, there was a span of 12 bases. Looked up from germline, CDR1 is MDHEN and CDR2 is SYDVKM. The CDR3 sequence is CASSFKVGSEQYF. CDR3 nucleotide sequence: TGTGCCAGCAGTTTCAAGGTGGGCTCCGAGCAGTACTTC.

The V call is TRBV7-9, the J call TRBJ2-2; 7 bases match TRBD1. The CDR3 is 17 amino acids. Germline V gives CDR1 SEHNR, CDR2 FQNEAQ (reference sequence). Trimming removed 7 bases from V and 3 bases from J; junction bases left unmatched: 14. This CDR3 reads CASTLASGTEYTGELFF. CDR3 sequence (DNA): TGTGCCAGCACCCTAGCCTCCGGGACAGAGTACACCGGGGAGCTGTTTTTT.

The gene calls are TRBV5-6 and TRBJ2-1, with a tentative D call TRBD1 (6 bases). Germline CDR1 SGHDT, CDR2 YYEEEE. The CDR3 totals 14 residues. The germline V and J ends were trimmed by 5 bases and 8 bases, with 17 bases remaining between them. The CDR3 DNA reads as TGTGCCAGCAGAGAGGAAGGGGGAGCGGATGAGCAGTTCTTC. Translated: CASREEGGADEQFF.